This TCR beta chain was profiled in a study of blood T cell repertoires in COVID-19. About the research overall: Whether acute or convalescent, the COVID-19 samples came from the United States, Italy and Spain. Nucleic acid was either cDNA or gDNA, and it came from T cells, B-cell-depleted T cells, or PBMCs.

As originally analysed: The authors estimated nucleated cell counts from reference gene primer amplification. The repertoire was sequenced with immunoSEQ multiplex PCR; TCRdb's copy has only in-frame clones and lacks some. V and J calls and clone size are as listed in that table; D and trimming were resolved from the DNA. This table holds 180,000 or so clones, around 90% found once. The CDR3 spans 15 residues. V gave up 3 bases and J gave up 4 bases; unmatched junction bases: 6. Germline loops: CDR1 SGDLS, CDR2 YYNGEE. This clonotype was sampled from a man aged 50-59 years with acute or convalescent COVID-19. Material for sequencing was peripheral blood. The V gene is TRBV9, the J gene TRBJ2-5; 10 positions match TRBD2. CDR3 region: CASSESGGALETQYF. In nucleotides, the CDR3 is TGTGCCAGCAGCGAAAGCGGGGGGGCCCTAGAGACCCAGTACTTC. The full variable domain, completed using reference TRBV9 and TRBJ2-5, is DSGVTQTPKHLITATGQRVTLRCSPRSGDLSVYWYQQSLDQGLQFLIQYYNGEERAKGNILERFSAQQFPDLHSELNLSSLELGDSALYFCASSESGGALETQYFGPGTRLLVL.